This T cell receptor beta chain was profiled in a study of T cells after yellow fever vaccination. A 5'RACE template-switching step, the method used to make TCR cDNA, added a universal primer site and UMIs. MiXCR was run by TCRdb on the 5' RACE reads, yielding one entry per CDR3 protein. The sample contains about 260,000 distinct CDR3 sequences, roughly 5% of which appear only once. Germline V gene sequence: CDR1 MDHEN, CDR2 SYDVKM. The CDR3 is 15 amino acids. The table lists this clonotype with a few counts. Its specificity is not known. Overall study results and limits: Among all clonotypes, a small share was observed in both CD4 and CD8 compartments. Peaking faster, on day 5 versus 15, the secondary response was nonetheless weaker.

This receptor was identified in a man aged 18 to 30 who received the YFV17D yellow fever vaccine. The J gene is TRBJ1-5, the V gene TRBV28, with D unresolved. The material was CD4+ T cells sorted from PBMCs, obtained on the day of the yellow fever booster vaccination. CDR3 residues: CVVSPVRNVNQPQHF. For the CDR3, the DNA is TGTGTCGTCAGTCCAGTCCGAAACGTCAATCAGCCCCAGCATTTT.